This T cell receptor beta chain came from a study of blood T cell repertoires in COVID-19. The overall study: Acute and convalescent COVID-19 samples came from the United States, Italy and Spain. In each case, the material was cDNA or gDNA derived from T cells, B-cell-depleted T cells, or PBMCs.

This clone was seen only once. Original processing notes: Reference gene primers were amplified, and this amplification served to estimate nucleated cell counts. Here immunoSEQ multiplex PCR was the method, and the copy in TCRdb shows in-frame clones only, minus some. D and trimming were read from the DNA, whereas the V and J calls and clone size are those reported in that table. Of 130,000 or so clones in the sample, around 85% are singletons; the top ten hold over 2.5%. This CDR3 region has 16 residues. Trimming removed 0 bases at V and 3 bases at J, with 12 bases between. Germline assignment: CDR1 SGHRS and CDR2 YFSETQ.

The chain combines TRBV5-1 with TRBJ2-2, with D perhaps matching TRBD1 (6 bases). The TCR was taken from a woman of 80 years or more with acute or convalescent COVID-19. The sequencing input was peripheral blood. Here the CDR3 reads CASSLAPAGDTGELFF. In DNA form, the CDR3 reads TGCGCCAGCAGCTTGGCGCCGGCAGGGGACACCGGGGAGCTGTTTTTT.